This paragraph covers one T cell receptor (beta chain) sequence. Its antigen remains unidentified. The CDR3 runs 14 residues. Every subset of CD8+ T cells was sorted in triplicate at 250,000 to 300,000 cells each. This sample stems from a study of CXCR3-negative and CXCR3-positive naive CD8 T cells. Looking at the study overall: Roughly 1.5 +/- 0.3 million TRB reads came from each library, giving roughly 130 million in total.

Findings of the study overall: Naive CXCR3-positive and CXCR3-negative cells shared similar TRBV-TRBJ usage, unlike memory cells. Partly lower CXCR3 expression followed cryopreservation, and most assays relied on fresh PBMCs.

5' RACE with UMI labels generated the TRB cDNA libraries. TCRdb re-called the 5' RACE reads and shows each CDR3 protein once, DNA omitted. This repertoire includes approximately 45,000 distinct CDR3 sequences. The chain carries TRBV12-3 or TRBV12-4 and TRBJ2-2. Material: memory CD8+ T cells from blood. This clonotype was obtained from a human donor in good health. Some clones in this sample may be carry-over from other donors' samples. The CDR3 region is CASSFFPHAGELFF.